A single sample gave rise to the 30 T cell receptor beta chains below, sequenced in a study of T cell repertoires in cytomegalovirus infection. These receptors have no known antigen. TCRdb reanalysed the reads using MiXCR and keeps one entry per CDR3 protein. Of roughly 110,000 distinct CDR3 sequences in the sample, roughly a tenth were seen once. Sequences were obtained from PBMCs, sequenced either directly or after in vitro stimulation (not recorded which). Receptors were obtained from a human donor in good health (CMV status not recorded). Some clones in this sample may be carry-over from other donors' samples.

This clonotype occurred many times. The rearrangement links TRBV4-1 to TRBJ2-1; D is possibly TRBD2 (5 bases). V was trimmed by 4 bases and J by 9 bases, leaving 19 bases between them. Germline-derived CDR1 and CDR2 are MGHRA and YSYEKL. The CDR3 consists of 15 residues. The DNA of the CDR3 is TGCGCCAGCAGCCTCCAGACCTCCTCCCGGGGTGAGCAGTTCTTC. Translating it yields CASSLQTSSRGEQFF.

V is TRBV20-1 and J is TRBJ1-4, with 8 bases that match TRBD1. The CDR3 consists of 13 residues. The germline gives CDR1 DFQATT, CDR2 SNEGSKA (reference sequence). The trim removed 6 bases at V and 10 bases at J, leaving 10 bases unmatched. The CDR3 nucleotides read TGCAGTGCCCGGACAGGGTATGGTAGAAAACTGTTTTTT. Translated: CSARTGYGRKLFF.

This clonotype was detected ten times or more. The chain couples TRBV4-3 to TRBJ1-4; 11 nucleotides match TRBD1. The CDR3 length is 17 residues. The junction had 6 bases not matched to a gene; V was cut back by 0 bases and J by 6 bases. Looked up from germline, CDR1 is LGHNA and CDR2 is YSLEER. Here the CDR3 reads CASSQDAPGQGDEKLFF. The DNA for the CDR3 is TGCGCCAGCAGCCAAGATGCACCGGGACAGGGGGATGAAAAACTGTTTTTT.

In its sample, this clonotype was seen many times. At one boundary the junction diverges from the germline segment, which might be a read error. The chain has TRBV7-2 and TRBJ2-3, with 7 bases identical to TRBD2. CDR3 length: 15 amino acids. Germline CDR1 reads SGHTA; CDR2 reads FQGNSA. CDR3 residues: CASTLSGAPTDTQYF. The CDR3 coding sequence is TGTGCCAGCACCTTAAGCGGGGCCCCGACAGATACGCAGTATTTT.

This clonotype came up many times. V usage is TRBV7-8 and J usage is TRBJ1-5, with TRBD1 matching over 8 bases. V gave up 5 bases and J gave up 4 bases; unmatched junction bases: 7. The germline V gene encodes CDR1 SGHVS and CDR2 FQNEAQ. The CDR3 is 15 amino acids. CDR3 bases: TGTGCCAGCAGCCGGGGGACAGGCCAAAATCAGCCCCAGCATTTT. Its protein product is CASSRGTGQNQPQHF.

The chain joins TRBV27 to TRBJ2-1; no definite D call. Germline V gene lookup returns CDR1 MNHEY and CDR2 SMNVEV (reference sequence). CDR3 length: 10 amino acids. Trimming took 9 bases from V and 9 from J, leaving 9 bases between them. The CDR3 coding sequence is TGTGCCAGTGGCGTCAGTGAGCAGTTCTTC. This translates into CASGVSEQFF.

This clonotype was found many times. CDR3 nucleotide sequence: TGTGCCAGCAGCTTGGGGCAGGCCCGCTACGAGCAGTACTTC. This encodes CASSLGQARYEQYF. The chain has TRBV7-2 and TRBJ2-7; D perhaps matches TRBD1 (5 bases). V was pared by 3 bases and J by 3 bases, with 12 bases between. There are 14 residues in the CDR3. Germline V gives CDR1 SGHTA, CDR2 FQGNSA.

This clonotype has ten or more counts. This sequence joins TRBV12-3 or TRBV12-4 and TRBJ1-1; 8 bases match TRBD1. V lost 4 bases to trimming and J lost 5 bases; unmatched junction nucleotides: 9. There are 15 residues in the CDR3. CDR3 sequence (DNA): TGTGCCAGCAGTTACCAGGGGGCGCAGGGGACTGAAGCTTTCTTT. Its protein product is CASSYQGAQGTEAFF.

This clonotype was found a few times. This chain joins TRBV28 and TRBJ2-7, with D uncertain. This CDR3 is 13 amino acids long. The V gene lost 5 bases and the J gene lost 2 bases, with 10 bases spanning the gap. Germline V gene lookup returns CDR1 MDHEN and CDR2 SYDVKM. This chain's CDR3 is CASSPDPAYEQYF. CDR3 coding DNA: TGTGCCAGCAGTCCAGACCCAGCCTACGAGCAGTACTTC. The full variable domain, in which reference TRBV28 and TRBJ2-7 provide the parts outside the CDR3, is DVKVTQSSRYLVKRTGEKVFLECVQDMDHENMFWYRQDPGLGLRLIYFSYDVKMKEKGDIPEGYSVSREKKERFSLILESASTNQTSMYLCASSPDPAYEQYFGPGTRLTVT.

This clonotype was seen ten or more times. The CDR3 nucleotides are TGTGCCAGCAGTTTAGGAGGGGTCTCCTACGAGCAGTACTTC. This gives the protein CASSLGGVSYEQYF. This chain joins TRBV28 and TRBJ2-7; D is possibly TRBD2 (6 bases). The CDR3 has 14 amino acids. Germline V gene lookup returns CDR1 MDHEN and CDR2 SYDVKM. V was pared by 2 bases and J by 0 bases, with 8 bases between.

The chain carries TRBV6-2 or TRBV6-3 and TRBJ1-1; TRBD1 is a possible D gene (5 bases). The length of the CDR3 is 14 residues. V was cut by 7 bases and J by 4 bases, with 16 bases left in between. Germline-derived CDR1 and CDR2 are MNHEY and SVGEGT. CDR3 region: CASTTGGVSTEAFF. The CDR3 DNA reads TGTGCCAGCACCACGGGGGGGGTGAGCACTGAAGCTTTCTTT.

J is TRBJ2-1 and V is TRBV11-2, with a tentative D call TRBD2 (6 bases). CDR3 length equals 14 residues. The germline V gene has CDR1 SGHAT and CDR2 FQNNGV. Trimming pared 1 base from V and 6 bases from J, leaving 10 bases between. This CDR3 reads CASSLGVSGNEQFF. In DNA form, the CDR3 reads TGTGCCAGCAGCTTAGGGGTTAGCGGCAATGAGCAGTTCTTC.

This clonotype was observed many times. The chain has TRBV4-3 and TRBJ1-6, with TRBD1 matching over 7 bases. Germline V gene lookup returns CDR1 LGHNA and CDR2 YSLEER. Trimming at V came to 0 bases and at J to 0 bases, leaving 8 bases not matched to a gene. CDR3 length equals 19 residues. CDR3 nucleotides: TGCGCCAGCAGCCAAGAGGTACAGGGGCCGAGCTCCTATAATTCACCCCTCCACTTT. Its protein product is CASSQEVQGPSSYNSPLHF.

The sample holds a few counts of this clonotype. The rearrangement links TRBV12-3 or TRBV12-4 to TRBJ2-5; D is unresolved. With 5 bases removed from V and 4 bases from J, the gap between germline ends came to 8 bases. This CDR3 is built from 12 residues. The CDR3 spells CASSIYRETQYF. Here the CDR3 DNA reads TGTGCCAGCAGTATTTATCGAGAGACCCAGTACTTC.

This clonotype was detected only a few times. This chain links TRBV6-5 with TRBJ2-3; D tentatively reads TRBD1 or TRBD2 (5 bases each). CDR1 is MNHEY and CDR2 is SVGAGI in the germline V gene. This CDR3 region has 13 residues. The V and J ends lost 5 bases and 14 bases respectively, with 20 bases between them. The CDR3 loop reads CASSGNTGTRRYF. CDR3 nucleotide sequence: TGTGCCAGCAGTGGTAACACCGGGACCAGGAGGTATTTT.

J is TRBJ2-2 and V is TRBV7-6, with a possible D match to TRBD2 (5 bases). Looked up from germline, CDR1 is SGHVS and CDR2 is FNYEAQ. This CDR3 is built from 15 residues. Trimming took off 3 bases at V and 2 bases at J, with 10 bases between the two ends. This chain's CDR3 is CASSLPGINTGELFF. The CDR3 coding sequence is TGTGCCAGCAGCTTGCCGGGGATTAACACCGGGGAGCTGTTTTTT.

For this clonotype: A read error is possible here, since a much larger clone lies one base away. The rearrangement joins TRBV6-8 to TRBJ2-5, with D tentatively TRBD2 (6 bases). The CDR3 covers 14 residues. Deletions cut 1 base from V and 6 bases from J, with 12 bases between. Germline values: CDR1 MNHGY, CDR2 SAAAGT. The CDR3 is CASSYCGVVKTQYF. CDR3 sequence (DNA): TGTGCCAGCAGTTACTGCGGGGTTGTAAAGACCCAGTACTTC.

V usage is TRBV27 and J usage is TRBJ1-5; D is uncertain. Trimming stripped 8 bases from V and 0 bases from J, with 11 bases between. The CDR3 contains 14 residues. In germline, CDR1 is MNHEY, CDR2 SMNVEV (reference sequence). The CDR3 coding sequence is TGTGCCAGCGGACGGAGGTTTAGCAATCAGCCCCAGCATTTT. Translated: CASGRRFSNQPQHF.

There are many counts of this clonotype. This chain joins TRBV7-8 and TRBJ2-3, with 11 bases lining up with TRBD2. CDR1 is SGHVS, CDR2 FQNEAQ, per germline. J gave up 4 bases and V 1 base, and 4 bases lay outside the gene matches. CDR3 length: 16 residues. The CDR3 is CASSLVDSGRADTQYF. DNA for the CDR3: TGTGCCAGCAGCTTAGTTGATAGCGGGAGGGCAGATACGCAGTATTTT. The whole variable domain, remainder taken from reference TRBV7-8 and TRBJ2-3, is GAGVSQSPRYKVAKRGQDVALRCDPISGHVSLFWYQQALGQGPEFLTYFQNEAQLDKSGLPSDRFFAERPEGSVSTLKIQRTQQEDSAVYLCASSLVDSGRADTQYFGPGTRLTVL.

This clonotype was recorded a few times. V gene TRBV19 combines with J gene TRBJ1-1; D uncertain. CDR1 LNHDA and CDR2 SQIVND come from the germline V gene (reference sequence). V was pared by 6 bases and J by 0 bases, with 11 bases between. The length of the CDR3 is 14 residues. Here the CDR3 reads CASRSLALNTEAFF. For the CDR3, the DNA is TGTGCCAGTAGGTCCTTAGCCCTGAACACTGAAGCTTTCTTT.

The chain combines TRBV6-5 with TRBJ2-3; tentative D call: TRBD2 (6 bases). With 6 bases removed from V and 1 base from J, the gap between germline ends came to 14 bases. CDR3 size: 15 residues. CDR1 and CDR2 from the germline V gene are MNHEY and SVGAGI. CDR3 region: CASSPREPGTDTQYF. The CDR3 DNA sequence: TGTGCCAGCAGCCCCCGGGAGCCTGGCACAGATACGCAGTATTTT.

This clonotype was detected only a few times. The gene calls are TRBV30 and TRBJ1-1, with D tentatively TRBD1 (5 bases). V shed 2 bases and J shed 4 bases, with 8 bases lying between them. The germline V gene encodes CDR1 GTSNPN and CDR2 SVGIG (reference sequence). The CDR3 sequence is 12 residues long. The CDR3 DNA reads TGTGCCTGGAGTCCAGGGTTCACTGAAGCTTTCTTT. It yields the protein CAWSPGFTEAFF.

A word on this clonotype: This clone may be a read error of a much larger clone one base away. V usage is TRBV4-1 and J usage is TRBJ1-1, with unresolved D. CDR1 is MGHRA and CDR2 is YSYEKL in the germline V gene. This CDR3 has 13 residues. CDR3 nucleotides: TGCACCAGCAGCCACGTAACCGTCCGTGAAGCTTTCTTT. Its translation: CTSSHVTVREAFF.

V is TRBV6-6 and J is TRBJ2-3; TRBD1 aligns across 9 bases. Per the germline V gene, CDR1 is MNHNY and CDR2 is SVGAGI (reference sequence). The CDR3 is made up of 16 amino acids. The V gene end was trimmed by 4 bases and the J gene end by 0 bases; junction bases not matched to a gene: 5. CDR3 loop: CASSSGTGRSTDTQYF. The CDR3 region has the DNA TGTGCCAGCAGTTCCGGGACAGGGAGGAGCACAGATACGCAGTATTTT.

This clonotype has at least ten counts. The CDR3 DNA follows: TGTGCCAGCAGCCGAACAGGGTTCGCCTATGGCTACACCTTC. Translated: CASSRTGFAYGYTF. The chain employs TRBV7-9 and TRBJ1-2; a weak D match, TRBD1 (6 bases). Trimming stripped 5 bases from V and 4 bases from J, with 14 bases between. Germline CDR1 SEHNR, CDR2 FQNEAQ (reference sequence). The CDR3 runs to 14 residues.

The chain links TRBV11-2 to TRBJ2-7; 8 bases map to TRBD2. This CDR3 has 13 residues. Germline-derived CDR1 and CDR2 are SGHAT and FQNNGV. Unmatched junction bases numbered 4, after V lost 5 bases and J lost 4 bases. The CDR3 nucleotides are TGTGCCAGCAGCGCGGGAGGAGTGTACGAGCAGTACTTC. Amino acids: CASSAGGVYEQYF.

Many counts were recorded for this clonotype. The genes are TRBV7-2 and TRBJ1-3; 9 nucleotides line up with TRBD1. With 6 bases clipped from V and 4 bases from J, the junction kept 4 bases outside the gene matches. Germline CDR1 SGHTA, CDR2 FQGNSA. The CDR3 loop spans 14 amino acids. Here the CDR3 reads CASRGTGLGNTIYF. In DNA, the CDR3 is TGTGCCAGCAGGGGGACAGGGCTAGGAAACACCATATATTTT.

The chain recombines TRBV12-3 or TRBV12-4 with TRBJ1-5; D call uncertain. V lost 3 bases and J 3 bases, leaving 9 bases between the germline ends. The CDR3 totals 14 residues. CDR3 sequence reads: CASSFYGYNQPQHF. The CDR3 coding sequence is TGTGCCAGCAGTTTCTACGGCTACAATCAGCCCCAGCATTTT.

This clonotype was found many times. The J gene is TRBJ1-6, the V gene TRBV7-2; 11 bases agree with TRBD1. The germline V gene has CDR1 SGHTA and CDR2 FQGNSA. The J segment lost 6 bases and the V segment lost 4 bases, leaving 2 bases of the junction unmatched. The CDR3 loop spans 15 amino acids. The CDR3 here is CASSSGTGGNSPLHF. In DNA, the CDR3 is TGTGCCAGCAGCTCGGGGACAGGGGGTAATTCACCCCTCCACTTT.

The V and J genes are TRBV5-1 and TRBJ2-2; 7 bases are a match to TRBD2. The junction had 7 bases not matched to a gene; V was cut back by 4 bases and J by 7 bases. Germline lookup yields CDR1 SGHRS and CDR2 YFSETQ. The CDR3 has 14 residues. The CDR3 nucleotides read TGCGCCAGCAGCCCCATCCGGGGGGACGGGGAGCTGTTTTTT. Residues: CASSPIRGDGELFF. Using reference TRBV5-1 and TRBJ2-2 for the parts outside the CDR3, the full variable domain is KAGVTQTPRYLIKTRGQQVTLSCSPISGHRSVSWYQQTPGQGLQFLFEYFSETQRNKGNFPGRFSGRQFSNSRSEMNVSTLELGDSALYLCASSPIRGDGELFFGEGSRLTVL.